The rows below give T cell receptor beta chains drawn from one sample of a study of Tregs in tolerant kidney transplant recipients. Assay used: immunoSEQ multiplex PCR; TCRdb lists only in-frame clones, some missing. Here the sample spans roughly 250,000 clones, around 81% being singletons. The sample taken for sequencing was CD4+ T cells from blood. These receptors were taken from a human donor in good health. Both conserved end residues are part of each CDR3. Each record gives: V gene, clone size, D gene, J gene, CDR3 DNA, CDR3 protein. D genes are given only for firm matches. Clone size is not always given. Where it is, it says once, few, many or a class for expanded clones.

>TRBV18|few|NA|TRBJ1-5
TGTGCCAGCTCATCCCTCGGGGGCAATCAGCCCCAGCATTTT
CASSSLGGNQPQHF
>TRBV7-2|NA|NA|TRBJ2-7
TGTGCCAGCAGCTTATTTGCGGAGGTTGGCGGATTTACCTACGAGCAGTACTTC
CASSLFAEVGGFTYEQYF
>TRBV18|NA|TRBD1|TRBJ2-1
TGTGCCAGCTCACGGGAACAGGGGTTCGCTCACAATGAGCAGTTCTTC
CASSREQGFAHNEQFF
>TRBV7-9|NA|TRBD1|TRBJ1-1
TGTGCCAGCAGCTTCGAAGGACAGGGGCATTTGGCTTTCTTT
CASSFEGQGHLAFF
>TRBV6-1|NA|NA|TRBJ2-1
TGTGCCAGCAGTGAGGTTTTGACGTTCCGATACAATGAGCAGTTCTTC
CASSEVLTFRYNEQFF
>TRBV9|NA|NA|TRBJ2-7
TGTGCCAGCAGCGTAGCGCTTGGCGGCGAGCAGTACTTC
CASSVALGGEQYF
>TRBV6-6|NA|TRBD1|TRBJ2-5
TGTGCCAGCAGTTCAAAATCGAAAGGGCAGGGGGCCCAGTACTTC
CASSSKSKGQGAQYF
>TRBV20-1|NA|NA|TRBJ1-1
TGCAGTGCCAGCGGTATAAGACAGTCCCTCTTT
CSASGIRQSLF
>TRBV27|NA|TRBD2|TRBJ2-1
TGTGCCAGCACCCCTTTGGCGGGAGGCACCTACAATGAGCAGTTCTTC
CASTPLAGGTYNEQFF
>TRBV2|NA|NA|TRBJ1-1
TGTGCCAGCAGTGTAGAGATGGGGGGCACTGAAGCTTTCTTT
CASSVEMGGTEAFF
>TRBV7-9|NA|NA|TRBJ1-1
TGTGCCAGCAGCGCCGACAGTAGTAAGACTGAAGCTTTCTTT
CASSADSSKTEAFF
>TRBV18|NA|NA|TRBJ2-7
TGTGCCAGCTCCCCCTCCCCTAGGGAGCAGTACTTC
CASSPSPREQYF
>TRBV5-5|NA|TRBD1|TRBJ1-2
TGTGCCAGCAGCTTTTACAGGGGATCTGCTGGCTACACCTTC
CASSFYRGSAGYTF
>TRBV6-5|once|NA|TRBJ2-1
TGTGCCAGCAGTGCGAGGGACTCCTTCAATGAGCAGTTCTTC
CASSARDSFNEQFF
>TRBV20-1|NA|NA|TRBJ2-1
TGCAGTGCTAGAATGGATGAGCAGTTCTTC
CSARMDEQFF
>TRBV5-1|NA|NA|TRBJ2-1
TGCGCCAGCAGCTTGGCCCCGGGGGACAATGAGCAGTTCTTC
CASSLAPGDNEQFF
>TRBV15|NA|NA|TRBJ1-2
TGTGCCACCGGCTCTGTGAAGGGGGGCGGCTACACCTTC
CATGSVKGGGYTF
>TRBV19|NA|TRBD1|TRBJ2-7
TGTGCCAGTACCTCGACAGGGGGAACCTACGAGCAGTACTTC
CASTSTGGTYEQYF
>TRBV7-8|NA|NA|TRBJ2-1
TGTGCCAGCAGCTTAACTTCACCGAGCTCCTACAATGAGCAGTTCTTC
CASSLTSPSSYNEQFF
>TRBV10-3|NA|TRBD1|TRBJ2-7
TGTGCCATCAGAAAACCGGGACAGGGGGTCTACGAGCAGTACTTC
CAIRKPGQGVYEQYF
>TRBV2|NA|TRBD1|TRBJ1-4
TGTGCCAGCAGTCCGCAAGGGACAGTTCCAAATGAAAAACTGTTTTTT
CASSPQGTVPNEKLFF
>TRBV6-5|NA|TRBD1|TRBJ2-1
TGTGCCAGCAGTCGGGACAGGGGTGGGGATGAGCAGTTCTTC
CASSRDRGGDEQFF
>TRBV4-1|few|NA|TRBJ2-2
TGCGCCAGCAGCCAAGTCAGGACAATGAACACCGGGGAGCTGTTTTTT
CASSQVRTMNTGELFF
>TRBV25-1|NA|NA|TRBJ1-2
TGTGCCAGCAGTGAACCGGGTACAGGGCGGGATCTTGGCTACACCTTC
CASSEPGTGRDLGYTF